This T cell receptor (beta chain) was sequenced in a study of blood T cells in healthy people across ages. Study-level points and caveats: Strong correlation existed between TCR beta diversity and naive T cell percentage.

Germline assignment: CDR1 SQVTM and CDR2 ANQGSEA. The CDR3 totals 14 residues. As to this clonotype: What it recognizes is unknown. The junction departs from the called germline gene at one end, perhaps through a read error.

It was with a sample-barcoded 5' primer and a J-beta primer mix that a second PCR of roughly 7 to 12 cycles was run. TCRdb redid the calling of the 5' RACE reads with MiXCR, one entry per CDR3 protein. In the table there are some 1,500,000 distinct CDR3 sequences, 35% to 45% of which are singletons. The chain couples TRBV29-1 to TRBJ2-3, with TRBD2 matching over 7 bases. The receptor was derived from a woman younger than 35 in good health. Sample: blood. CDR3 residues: CGVVVRGVADTQYF. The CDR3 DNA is TGCGGCGTTGTCGTACGGGGGGTCGCAGATACGCAGTATTTT.